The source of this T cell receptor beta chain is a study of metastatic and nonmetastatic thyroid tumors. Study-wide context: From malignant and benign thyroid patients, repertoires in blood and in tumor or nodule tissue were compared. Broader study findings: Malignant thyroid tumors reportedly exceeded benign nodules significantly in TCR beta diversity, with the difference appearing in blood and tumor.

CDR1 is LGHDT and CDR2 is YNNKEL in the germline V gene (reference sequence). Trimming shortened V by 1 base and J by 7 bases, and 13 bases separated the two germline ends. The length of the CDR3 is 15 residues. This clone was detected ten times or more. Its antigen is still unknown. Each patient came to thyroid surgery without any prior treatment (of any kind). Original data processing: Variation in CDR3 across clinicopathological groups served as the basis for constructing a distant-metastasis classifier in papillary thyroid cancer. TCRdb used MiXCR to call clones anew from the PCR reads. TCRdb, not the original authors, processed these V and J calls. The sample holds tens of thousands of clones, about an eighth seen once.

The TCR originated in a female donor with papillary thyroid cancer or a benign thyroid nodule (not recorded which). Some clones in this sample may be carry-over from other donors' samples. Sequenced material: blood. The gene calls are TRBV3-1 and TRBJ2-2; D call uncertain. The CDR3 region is CASSQGVGKGGELFF. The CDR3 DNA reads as TGTGCCAGCAGCCAAGGTGTGGGTAAGGGCGGGGAGCTGTTTTTT.